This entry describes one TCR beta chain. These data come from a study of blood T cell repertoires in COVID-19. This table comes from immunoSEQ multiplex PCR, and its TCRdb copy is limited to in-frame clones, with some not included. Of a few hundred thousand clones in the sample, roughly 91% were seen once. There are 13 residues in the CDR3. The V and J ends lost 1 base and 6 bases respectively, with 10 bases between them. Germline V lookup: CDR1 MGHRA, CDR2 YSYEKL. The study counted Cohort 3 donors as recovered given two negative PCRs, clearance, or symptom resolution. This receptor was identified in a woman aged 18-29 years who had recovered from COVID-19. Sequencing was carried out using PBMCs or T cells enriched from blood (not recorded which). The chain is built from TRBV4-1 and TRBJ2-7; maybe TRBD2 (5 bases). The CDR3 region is CASSQGTSGEQYF. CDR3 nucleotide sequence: TGCGCCAGCAGCCAAGGGACTTCTGGCGAGCAGTACTTC.